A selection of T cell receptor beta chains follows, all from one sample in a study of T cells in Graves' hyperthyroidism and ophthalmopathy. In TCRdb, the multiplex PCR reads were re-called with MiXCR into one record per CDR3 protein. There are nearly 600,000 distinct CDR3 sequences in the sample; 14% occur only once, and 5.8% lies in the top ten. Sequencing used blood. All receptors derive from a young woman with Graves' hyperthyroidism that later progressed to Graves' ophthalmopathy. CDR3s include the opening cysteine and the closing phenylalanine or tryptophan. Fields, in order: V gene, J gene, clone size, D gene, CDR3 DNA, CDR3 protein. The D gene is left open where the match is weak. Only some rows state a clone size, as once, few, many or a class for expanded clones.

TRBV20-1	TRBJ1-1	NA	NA	TGCAGTGCCCCCAGGAACGTTCTTGAAGCTTTCTTT	CSAPRNVLEAFF
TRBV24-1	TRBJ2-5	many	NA	TGTGCCACCAGTGATTTCGACACGGAGACCCAGTACTTC	CATSDFDTETQYF
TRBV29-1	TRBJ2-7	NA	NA	TGCAGCGTTGATGCAGGGGACTACGAGCAGTACTTC	CSVDAGDYEQYF
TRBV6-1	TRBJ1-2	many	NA	TGTGCCAGCAGCCCCACCGACACGGACGCCTATGGCTACACCTTC	CASSPTDTDAYGYTF
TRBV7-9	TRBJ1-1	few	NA	TGTGCCAGCAGCCCCGCAGGGCTGAACACTGAAGCTTTCTTT	CASSPAGLNTEAFF
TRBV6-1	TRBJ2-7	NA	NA	TGTGCCAGCAGTGGTTTCAGGGACGGCGAGCAGTACTTC	CASSGFRDGEQYF
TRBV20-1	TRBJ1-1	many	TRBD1	TGCAGTGCTAGAATAGGGGGCCGCACTGAAGCTTTCTTT	CSARIGGRTEAFF
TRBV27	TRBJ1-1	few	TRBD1	TGTGCCAGCAGTCCGAACAGGGGAGCCGCTTTCTTT	CASSPNRGAAFF
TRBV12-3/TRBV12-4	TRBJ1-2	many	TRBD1	TGTGCCAGCAGTTTTTGGGACAGGGGAGATGGCTACACCTTC	CASSFWDRGDGYTF
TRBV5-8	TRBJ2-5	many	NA	TGTGCCAGCAGCTTTTCGGGTAGCTTGGAGACCCAGTACTTC	CASSFSGSLETQYF
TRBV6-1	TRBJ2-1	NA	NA	TGTGCCAGCAGTGAAAAGACTACGAGTACCTACAATGAGCAGTTCTTC	CASSEKTTSTYNEQFF
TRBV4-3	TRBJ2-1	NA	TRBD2	TGCGCCAGCAGCCAGCTCCTAGCGGGAACCTACAATGAGCAGTTCTTC	CASSQLLAGTYNEQFF
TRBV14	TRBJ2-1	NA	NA	TGTGCCAGCAGCCCCTTCGGGGCGGGACTCTACAATGAGCAGTTCTTC	CASSPFGAGLYNEQFF
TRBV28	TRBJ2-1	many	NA	TGTGCCAGCACGGAGGGAACCTCCTACAATGAGCAGTTCTTC	CASTEGTSYNEQFF
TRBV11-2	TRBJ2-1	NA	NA	TGCGCCAGCAGCCCCGGACTAATCCCCAACTCCTACAATGAGCAGTTCTTC	CASSPGLIPNSYNEQFF
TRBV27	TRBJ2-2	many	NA	TGTGCCAGCAGTTTTCTTAGGGACACCGGGGAGCTGTTTTTT	CASSFLRDTGELFF
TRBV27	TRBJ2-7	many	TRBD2	TGTGCCAGCAGTTTAAGGCCCAGGACTAGCGGAGTCTACGAGCAGTACTTC	CASSLRPRTSGVYEQYF
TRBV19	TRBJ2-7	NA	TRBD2	TGTGCCAGTAGTAGGACTAGCTCCATCTACGAGCAGTACTTC	CASSRTSSIYEQYF
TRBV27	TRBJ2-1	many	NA	TGTGCCAGCAGTTTTATAACTGCCTACAATGAGCAGTTCTTC	CASSFITAYNEQFF
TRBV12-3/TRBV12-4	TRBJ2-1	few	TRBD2	TGTGCCAGCTTAGCGGGAGGGAATAATGAGCAGCTCTTC	CASLAGGNNEQLF
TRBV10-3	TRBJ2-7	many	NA	TGTGCCATCAGTGACGGAGGGTTCCCCTACGAGCAGTACTTC	CAISDGGFPYEQYF
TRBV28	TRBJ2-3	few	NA	TGTGCCAGCAGTCCCGCGGATTGGGGCACAGATACGCAGTATTTT	CASSPADWGTDTQYF
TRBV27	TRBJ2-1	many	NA	TGTGCCAGCGGTGAGGGGAGCTCCTACAATGAGCAGTTCTTC	CASGEGSSYNEQFF
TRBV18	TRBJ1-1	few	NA	TGTGCCAGCTCACCAGAGACTTTGAACACTGAAGCTTTCTTT	CASSPETLNTEAFF
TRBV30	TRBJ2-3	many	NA	TGTGCCTGGGTTGGGATACGTACGCAGTATTTT	CAWVGIRTQYF
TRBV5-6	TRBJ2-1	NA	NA	TGTGCCAGCAGCTTGGAGGACACGATAGCATATGGCAATGAGCAGTTCTTC	CASSLEDTIAYGNEQFF
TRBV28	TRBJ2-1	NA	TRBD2	TGTGCCAGCAGTTCCCCGGGACTAGCGGGAGTTGAGCAGTTCTTC	CASSSPGLAGVEQFF
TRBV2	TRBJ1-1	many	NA	TGTGCCAGCAGGGGGACGGTCACCATGAACACTGAAGCTTTCTTT	CASRGTVTMNTEAFF
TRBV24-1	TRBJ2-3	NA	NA	TGTGCCACCAGTGCCAAGGGCCTAGTGTTGGATACGCAGTATTTT	CATSAKGLVLDTQYF
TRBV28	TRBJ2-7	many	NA	TGTGCCAGCAGTCCTCCGGAGTCCTGGGACGGGGAGCAGTACTTC	CASSPPESWDGEQYF
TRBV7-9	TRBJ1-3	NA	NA	TGTGCCAGCAGTCAAACTGGCAACACCATATATTTT	CASSQTGNTIYF
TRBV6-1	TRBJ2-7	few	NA	TGTGCCAGCAGGCACCATGGATCCTACGAGCAGTACTTC	CASRHHGSYEQYF
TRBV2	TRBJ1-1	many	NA	TGTGCCAGCAGCCCCACCGCGGGCAGGGGAGGCACTGAAGCTTTCTTT	CASSPTAGRGGTEAFF
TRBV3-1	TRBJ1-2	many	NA	TGTGCCAGCAGCCAAGAAGCGAGGGGTAATGGCTACACCTTC	CASSQEARGNGYTF
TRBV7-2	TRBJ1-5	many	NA	TGTGCCAGCAGCTTCGAAGGGACAATTAGCAATCAGCCCCAGCATTTT	CASSFEGTISNQPQHF
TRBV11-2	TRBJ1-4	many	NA	TGTGCCAGCAGCGGGGACATCGGTAATGAAAAACTGTTTTTT	CASSGDIGNEKLFF
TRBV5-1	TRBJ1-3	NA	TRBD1	TGCGCCAGCAGCTACCGGGACAGGGGACAAATAAGCTCTGGAAACACCATATATTTT	CASSYRDRGQISSGNTIYF
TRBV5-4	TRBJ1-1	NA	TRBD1	TGTGCCAGCAGACCGGACAGGGGGCCTGCTGAAGCTTTCTTT	CASRPDRGPAEAFF
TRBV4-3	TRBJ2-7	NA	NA	TGCGCCAGCAGCCAAGGACCGGGACACCGGAATGACGAGCAGTACTTC	CASSQGPGHRNDEQYF
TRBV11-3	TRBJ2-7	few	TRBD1	TGTGCCAGCAGCTTAGCCGGGACAGGGGTCGAGCAGTACTTC	CASSLAGTGVEQYF
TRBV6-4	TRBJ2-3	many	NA	TGTGCCAGCAGTGAGGGGCGTGGGTATACGCAGTATTTT	CASSEGRGYTQYF
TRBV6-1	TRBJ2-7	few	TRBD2	TGTGCCAGCACTTTCACGACTAGCGGAACCTACGAGCAGTACTTC	CASTFTTSGTYEQYF
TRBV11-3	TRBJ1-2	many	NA	TGTGCCAGCAGCTCAAGGGACTCTGCTGGCTACACCTTC	CASSSRDSAGYTF